This T cell receptor beta chain was captured in a study of blood T cells in healthy people across ages. General study findings and limits: Donors of long life had a larger count of naive CD4+ cells and greater diversity than aged donors. A roughly linear fall in TCR beta diversity per million T cells was seen with increasing age.

On this clonotype: The antigen is undetermined.

The donors, all healthy, were Caucasians living in Russia, aged roughly 6 to 100. V lost 6 bases and J lost 6; bases outside the gene matches: 7. The CDR3 is 13 amino acids. The authors ran a second PCR of roughly 6 to 12 cycles using a sample-barcoded 5' primer and a J-beta primer mix. One entry per CDR3 protein, called by TCRdb with MiXCR from the 5' RACE reads. The sample lists hundreds of thousands of distinct CDR3 sequences, over 40% occurring once. The rearrangement links TRBV12-3 or TRBV12-4 to TRBJ1-2; 7 bases are a match to TRBD1. Sample: blood. The sequence came from a woman aged 80 or over in good health. The CDR3 protein is CASRETGVNGYTF. The CDR3 DNA is TGTGCCAGCAGAGAAACAGGGGTGAATGGCTACACCTTC.